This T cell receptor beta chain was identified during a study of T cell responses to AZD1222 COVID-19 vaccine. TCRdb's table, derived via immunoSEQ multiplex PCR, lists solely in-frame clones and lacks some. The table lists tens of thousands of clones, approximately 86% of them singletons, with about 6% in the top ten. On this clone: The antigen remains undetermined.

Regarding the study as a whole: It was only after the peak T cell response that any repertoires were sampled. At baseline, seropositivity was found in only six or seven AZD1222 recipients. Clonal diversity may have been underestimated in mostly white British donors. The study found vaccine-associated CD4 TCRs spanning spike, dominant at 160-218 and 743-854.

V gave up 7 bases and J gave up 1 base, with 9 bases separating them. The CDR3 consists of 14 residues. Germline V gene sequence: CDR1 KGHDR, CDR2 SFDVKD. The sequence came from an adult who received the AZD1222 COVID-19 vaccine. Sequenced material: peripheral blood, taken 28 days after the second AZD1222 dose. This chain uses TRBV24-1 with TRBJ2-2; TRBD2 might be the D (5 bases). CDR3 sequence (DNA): TGTGCCACCAGAAGCCGGGGGAACACCGGGGAGCTGTTTTTT. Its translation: CATRSRGNTGELFF.